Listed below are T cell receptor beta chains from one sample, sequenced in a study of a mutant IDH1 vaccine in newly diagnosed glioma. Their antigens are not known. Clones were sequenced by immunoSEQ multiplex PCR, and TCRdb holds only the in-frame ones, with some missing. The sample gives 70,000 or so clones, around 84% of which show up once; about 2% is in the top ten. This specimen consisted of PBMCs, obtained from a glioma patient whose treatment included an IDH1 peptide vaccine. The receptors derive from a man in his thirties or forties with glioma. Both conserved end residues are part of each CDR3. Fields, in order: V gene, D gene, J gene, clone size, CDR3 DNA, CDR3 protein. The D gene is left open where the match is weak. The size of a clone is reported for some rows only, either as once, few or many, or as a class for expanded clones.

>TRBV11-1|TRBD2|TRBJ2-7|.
TGTGCCAGCACCTACTCGACTAGCACGGAGCAGTACTTC
CASTYSTSTEQYF
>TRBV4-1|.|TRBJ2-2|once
TGCGCCAGCAGCCAACCAAAACAGGGTTCCGGGGAGCTGTTTTTT
CASSQPKQGSGELFF
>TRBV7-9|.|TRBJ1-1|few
TGTGCCAGCAGCTCAGCAACTGAAGCTTTCTTT
CASSSATEAFF
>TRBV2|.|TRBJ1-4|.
TGTGCCAGCAGTCCAGGGTCAACTAATGAAAAACTGTTTTTT
CASSPGSTNEKLFF
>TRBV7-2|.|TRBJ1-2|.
TGTGCCAGCAGGAACTTTCCGGGACTGACCTATGGCTACACCTTC
CASRNFPGLTYGYTF
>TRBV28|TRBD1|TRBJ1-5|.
TGTGCCAGCAGTCCAGGGGGCGGGCAGCCCCAGCATTTT
CASSPGGGQPQHF
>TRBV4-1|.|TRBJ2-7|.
TGCGCCAGCAGCCAAGACGACCGCGTCCGGCGCGAGCAGTACTTC
CASSQDDRVRREQYF
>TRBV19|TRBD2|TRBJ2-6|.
TGTGCCAGTAGGACACTAGCGGAGCTCTCTGGGGCCAACGTCCTGACTTTC
CASRTLAELSGANVLTF
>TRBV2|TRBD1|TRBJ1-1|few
TGTGCCACCAGGGACAGGAAGAACACTGAAGCTTTCTTT
CATRDRKNTEAFF
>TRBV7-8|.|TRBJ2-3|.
TGTGCCAGCAGCTTGGCCTTCCATGTCACAGATACGCAGTATTTT
CASSLAFHVTDTQYF
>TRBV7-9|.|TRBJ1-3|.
TGTGCGGGCTCTGGAAACACCATATATTTT
CAGSGNTIYF
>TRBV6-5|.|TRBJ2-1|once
TGTGCCAGCAGTTACTCGAGCAGGTCCGGCTACAATGAGCAGTTCTTC
CASSYSSRSGYNEQFF
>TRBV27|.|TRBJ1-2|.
TGTGCCAGCAGCGAAACAGGGTTTGGGGGCTACACCTTC
CASSETGFGGYTF
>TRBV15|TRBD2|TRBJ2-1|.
TGTGCCACCAGCAGAGATCGCGGGGGGGCCCAGCAGTTCTTC
CATSRDRGGAQQFF
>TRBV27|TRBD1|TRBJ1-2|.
TGTGCCAGCAGTTCCTTACTCCCAGGACAGGGAAACTATGGCTACACCTTC
CASSSLLPGQGNYGYTF
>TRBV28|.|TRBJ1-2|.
TGTGCCAGCAGTGCAGGGTATTATGGCTACACCTTC
CASSAGYYGYTF
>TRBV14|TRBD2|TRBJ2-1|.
TGTGCCAGCAGCCAAGATAGTAGCGGGTGGACGAACAATGAGCAGTTCTTC
CASSQDSSGWTNNEQFF
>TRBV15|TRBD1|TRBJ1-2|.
TGTGCCACCAGCCTCAGGGGGCGCGATGGCTACACCTTC
CATSLRGRDGYTF
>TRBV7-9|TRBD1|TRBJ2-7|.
TGTGCCAGCAGCTTAGGGGACAGTTTCAACGAGCAGTACTTC
CASSLGDSFNEQYF
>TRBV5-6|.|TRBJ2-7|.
TGTGCCAGCAGCTTTATGAGGGGGAGCTCCTACGAGCAGTACTTC
CASSFMRGSSYEQYF
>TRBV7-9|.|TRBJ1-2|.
TGTGCCAGCAGCTTCTCAGGGTATGGCTACACCTTC
CASSFSGYGYTF
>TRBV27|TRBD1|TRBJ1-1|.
TGTGCCAGCAGTTCGGCAGGGGGAACTGAAGCTTTCTTT
CASSSAGGTEAFF
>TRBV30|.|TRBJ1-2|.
TGTGCCCATGGGGGGCGACGGTGGAACTATGGCTACACCTTC
CAHGGRRWNYGYTF
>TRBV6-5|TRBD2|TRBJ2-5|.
TGTGCCAGCAGTTACTGGGCGGGAGTACAAGAGACCCAGTACTTC
CASSYWAGVQETQYF
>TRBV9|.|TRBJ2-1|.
TGTGCCAGCAGCGTAGGGCCATGGGGGCTAGCGGAATACAATGAGCAGTTCTTC
CASSVGPWGLAEYNEQFF
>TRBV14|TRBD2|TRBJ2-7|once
TGTGCCAGCCAGCGGGACTCATCCTACGAGCAGTACTTC
CASQRDSSYEQYF
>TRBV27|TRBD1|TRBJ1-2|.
TGTGCCAGCAGTTTATCCCGCAGGGGGGGATATGGCTACACCTTC
CASSLSRRGGYGYTF
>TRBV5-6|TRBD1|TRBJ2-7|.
TGTGCCAGCAGCTTCGTCGACAGGGACGAGCAGTACTTC
CASSFVDRDEQYF
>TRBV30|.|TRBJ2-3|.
TGTGCCTGGGGGGGGGCCGCAGATACGCAGTATTTT
CAWGGAADTQYF
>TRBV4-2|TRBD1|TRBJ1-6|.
TGTGCCAGCAGCCAAGTTGCGACAGGGGATTCACCCCTCCACTTT
CASSQVATGDSPLHF
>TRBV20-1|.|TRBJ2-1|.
TGCAGTGCTAGCAGGGACACTGAGCAGTTCTTC
CSASRDTEQFF
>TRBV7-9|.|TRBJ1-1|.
TGTGCCAGCAGCTTAGCTAGTTTTTATAACAGGATGGCTGAAGCTTTCTTT
CASSLASFYNRMAEAFF
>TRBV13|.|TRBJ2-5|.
TGTGCCAGCAGCTTAGGCCGGGAGACCCAGTACTTC
CASSLGRETQYF